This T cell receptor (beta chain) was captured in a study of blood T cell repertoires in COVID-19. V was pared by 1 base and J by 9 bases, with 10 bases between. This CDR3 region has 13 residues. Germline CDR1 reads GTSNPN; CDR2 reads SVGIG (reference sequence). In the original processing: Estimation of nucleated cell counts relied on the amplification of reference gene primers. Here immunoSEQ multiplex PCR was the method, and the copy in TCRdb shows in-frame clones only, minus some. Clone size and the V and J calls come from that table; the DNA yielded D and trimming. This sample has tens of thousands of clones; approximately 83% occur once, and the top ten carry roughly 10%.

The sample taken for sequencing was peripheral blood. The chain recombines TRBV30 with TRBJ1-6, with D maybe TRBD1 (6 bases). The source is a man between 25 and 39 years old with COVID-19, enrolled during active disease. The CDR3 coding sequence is TGTGCCTGGAGTGAGGGGGAGATTTCACCCCTCCACTTT. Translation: CAWSEGEISPLHF.